These 4 T cell receptor beta chains originate from one sample sequenced in a study of cytomegalovirus exposure and HLA in healthy donors. The repertoire was sequenced with immunoSEQ multiplex PCR; TCRdb's copy has only in-frame clones and lacks some. The sample contains roughly 250,000 clones, around 85% of which appear only once. Sequencing was done on a sample of PBMCs. The receptors come from a woman aged 30 to 39 in good health and CMV-seropositive.

This clone appeared a few times. The chain recombines TRBV19 with TRBJ2-7; 8 bases map to TRBD1. The length of the CDR3 is 13 residues. With V trimmed by 3 bases and J by 3 bases, 1 base remained unmatched. Germline-derived CDR1 and CDR2 are LNHDA and SQIVND (reference sequence). Here the CDR3 reads CASSIDRGYEQYF. CDR3 in DNA: TGTGCCAGTAGTATCGACAGGGGCTACGAGCAGTACTTC.

This clone was counted a few times. J is TRBJ2-7 and V is TRBV20-1; D is possibly TRBD1 (6 bases). CDR1 is DFQATT and CDR2 is SNEGSKA in the germline V gene (reference sequence). The CDR3 spans 11 residues. V dropped 4 bases and J dropped 3 bases, with 7 bases sitting between them. In DNA form, the CDR3 reads TGCAGTGCTAAGGACAGCTACGAGCAGTACTTC. Translated: CSAKDSYEQYF.

V gene TRBV6-1 combines with J gene TRBJ1-2; D might be TRBD1 (5 bases). CDR1 and CDR2 from the germline V gene are MNHNS and SASEGT. This CDR3 has 15 residues. Trimming shortened V by 0 bases and J by 3 bases, and 11 bases separated the two germline ends. The CDR3 reads CASSEALGRDYGYTF. CDR3 nucleotides: TGTGCCAGCAGTGAAGCGCTCGGCAGGGACTATGGCTACACCTTC.

This chain connects TRBV30 to TRBJ2-3, with D possibly matching TRBD1 (5 bases). The V end was cut by 6 bases, the J end by 4 bases, with 11 bases between. The CDR3 covers 12 residues. Germline V lookup: CDR1 GTSNPN, CDR2 SVGIG (reference sequence). DNA of the CDR3: TGTGCCTGTCAGGGTGGCCCAGATACGCAGTATTTT. Protein sequence: CACQGGPDTQYF.